The 30 T cell receptor beta chains below all came from one sample that was sequenced in a study of blood T cell repertoires in COVID-19. The method was immunoSEQ multiplex PCR; TCRdb's version includes in-frame clones alone and lacks a portion of them. The repertoire holds 68,000 or so clones, with more than 70% as singletons. Sequencing was done on a sample of peripheral blood. The receptors originated from a man in his forties or fifties with acute or convalescent COVID-19.

This sequence joins TRBV19 and TRBJ2-3; 11 nucleotides line up with TRBD2. This CDR3 contains 15 residues. The J segment lost 3 bases and the V segment lost 7 bases, leaving 6 bases of the junction unmatched. Germline V gene lookup returns CDR1 LNHDA and CDR2 SQIVND (reference sequence). The CDR3 loop is CASKASGGPTDTQYF. The CDR3 nucleotides read TGTGCCAGTAAGGCTAGCGGGGGGCCAACAGATACGCAGTATTTT.

The rearrangement joins TRBV4-2 to TRBJ2-7, with 10 bases aligning to TRBD2. From germline, CDR1 is LGHNA and CDR2 YNFKEQ. This CDR3 has 17 residues. J lost 0 bases, V lost 1 base, and 6 bases had no gene match. The CDR3 DNA reads as TGTGCCAGCAGCCAAGCACTAGCGGGGCCGATCTCCTACGAGCAGTACTTC. Residues: CASSQALAGPISYEQYF.

The chain links TRBV5-4 to TRBJ1-4, with 9 bases that match TRBD1. J lost 6 bases, V lost 0 bases, and 3 bases had no gene match. The CDR3 is 15 amino acids. Germline-derived CDR1 and CDR2 are SGHNT and YYREEE (reference sequence). The CDR3 loop reads CASSLGGQGDEKLFF. The CDR3 coding sequence is TGTGCCAGCAGCTTGGGGGGACAGGGAGATGAAAAACTGTTTTTT.

The chain carries TRBV19 and TRBJ1-5; D gene ambiguous. The germline gives CDR1 LNHDA, CDR2 SQIVND (reference sequence). The V end was cut by 2 bases, the J end by 8 bases, with 13 bases between. The length of the CDR3 is 14 residues. CDR3 sequence: CASSIMAGQEPQHF. DNA for the CDR3: TGTGCCAGTAGTATAATGGCGGGTCAAGAGCCCCAGCATTTT.

In its sample, this clone was seen once. The rearrangement joins TRBV21-1 to TRBJ1-1; the table assigns TRBD1, which was not confirmed against the DNA. TRBV21-1 is a pseudogene locus. The CDR3 runs to 14 residues. In DNA, the CDR3 is TGTGCCAGCAGATACAGGGCTTTGAACACTGAAGCTTTCTTT. Amino acids: CASRYRALNTEAFF.

The chain is built from TRBV14 and TRBJ2-5; 7 bases align to TRBD2. CDR1 and CDR2 from the germline V gene are SGHDN and FVKESK. CDR3 size: 19 residues. After removal of 2 bases from V and 5 bases from J, the junction contained 20 bases not matched to a gene. The chain's CDR3 is CASSQRRGERGLWLETQYF. CDR3 sequence (DNA): TGTGCCAGCAGCCAACGTCGGGGCGAGCGGGGCCTATGGTTGGAGACCCAGTACTTC.

The chain employs TRBV7-8 and TRBJ1-2, with D maybe TRBD1 (6 bases). This CDR3 is built from 14 residues. The germline V and J ends were trimmed by 1 base and 5 bases, with 11 bases remaining between them. Germline V lookup: CDR1 SGHVS, CDR2 FQNEAQ. The CDR3 here is CASSLEGGVYGYTF. The CDR3 DNA follows: TGTGCCAGCAGCTTAGAAGGGGGGGTTTATGGCTACACCTTC.

The rearrangement uses TRBV6-2 or TRBV6-3 and TRBJ2-3; 16 bases align to TRBD2. There are 17 residues in the CDR3. V shed 5 bases, J shed 6 bases, and the junction held 8 bases outside the gene matches. Looked up from germline, CDR1 is MNHEY and CDR2 is SVGEGT. The CDR3 loop reads CASSHPGLAGGFDTQYF. In DNA form, the CDR3 reads TGTGCCAGCAGTCACCCGGGACTAGCGGGAGGGTTTGATACGCAGTATTTT.

This chain joins TRBV10-3 and TRBJ2-3; D might be TRBD2 (6 bases). The CDR3 totals 15 residues. Germline V gene data show CDR1 as ENHRY and CDR2 as SYGVKD. V lost 5 bases and J lost 6, with 18 bases in between. The CDR3 here is CAISRDGARGDTQYF. As DNA, the CDR3 is TGTGCCATCAGTCGTGATGGTGCACGGGGGGATACGCAGTATTTT.

The V call is TRBV28, the J call TRBJ2-1, with D possibly being TRBD2 (7 bases). CDR1 is MDHEN and CDR2 is SYDVKM in the germline V gene. The CDR3 has 15 residues. Trimming removed 5 bases at V and 8 bases at J, with 19 bases between. The chain's CDR3 is CASSQGGVNGDEQFF. CDR3 coding DNA: TGTGCCAGCAGTCAAGGGGGGGTAAACGGCGATGAGCAGTTCTTC.

This chain connects TRBV10-3 to TRBJ2-1; 10 nucleotides agree with TRBD1. In germline, CDR1 is ENHRY, CDR2 SYGVKD. The V segment lost 9 bases and the J segment 2 bases; nucleotides outside the gene matches: 10. CDR3 size: 16 residues. This CDR3 is CAIRSGTGDTYNEQFF. As DNA, the CDR3 is TGTGCCATAAGATCCGGGACAGGGGACACCTACAATGAGCAGTTCTTC.

This rearrangement joins TRBV28 to TRBJ1-3, with D maybe TRBD1 (5 bases). This CDR3 comprises 16 residues. Trimming shortened V by 2 bases and J by 4 bases, and 15 bases separated the two germline ends. Germline V gene lookup returns CDR1 MDHEN and CDR2 SYDVKM. CDR3 nucleotide sequence: TGTGCCAGCAGTTTAAACAGGCTTTATCTAGGAAACACCATATATTTT. This gives the protein CASSLNRLYLGNTIYF.

V usage is TRBV3-1 (or the pseudogene TRBV3-2) and J usage is TRBJ2-2, with D possibly matching TRBD2 (5 bases). Germline V gene data show CDR1 as LGHDT and CDR2 as YNNKEL (reference sequence). CDR3 length: 15 residues. Trimming left V 1 base short and J 3 bases short, with 9 bases between. The CDR3 sequence is CASSQGSGYTGELFF. The DNA for the CDR3 is TGTGCCAGCAGCCAAGGTTCGGGGTACACCGGGGAGCTGTTTTTT.

In regard to this clone: Different DNA sequences within this sample yield the same CDR3. This chain uses TRBV20-1 with TRBJ2-7; tentatively, D is TRBD2 (5 bases). Germline V CDR1 and CDR2: DFQATT, SNEGSKA (reference sequence). Deletions cut 3 bases from V and 5 bases from J, with 8 bases between. The CDR3 spans 11 residues. Here the CDR3 DNA reads TGCAGTGCTAGGAGCGGACACGAGCAGTACTTC. Translated, it gives CSARSGHEQYF.

This chain uses TRBV7-3 with TRBJ1-5; 7 bases map to TRBD1. After removal of 1 base from V and 0 bases from J, the junction contained 3 bases not matched to a gene. Germline-derived CDR1 and CDR2 are SGHTA and FQGTGA. The CDR3 contains 16 residues. In nucleotides, the CDR3 is TGTGCCAGCAGCTTAAGACAGGGCCGTAGCAATCAGCCCCAGCATTTT. Protein: CASSLRQGRSNQPQHF.

This chain links TRBV5-1 with TRBJ2-7; D is unclear. V lost 1 base, J lost 2 bases, and 10 bases lay in between. There are 14 residues in the CDR3. Germline assignment: CDR1 SGHRS and CDR2 YFSETQ. The CDR3 nucleotides are TGCGCCAGCAGCTTGTTGCTCACACCCTACGAGCAGTACTTC. Protein sequence: CASSLLLTPYEQYF.

The chain combines TRBV7-8 with TRBJ2-7; the D is unclear. The CDR3 contains 13 residues. Deletions cut 5 bases from V and 0 bases from J, with 8 bases between. Germline assignment: CDR1 SGHVS and CDR2 FQNEAQ. The CDR3 DNA follows: TGTGCCAGCAGCGTTGACATCTCCTACGAGCAGTACTTC. Translated, it gives CASSVDISYEQYF. Variable domain in full (rest from reference TRBV7-8 and TRBJ2-7): GAGVSQSPRYKVAKRGQDVALRCDPISGHVSLFWYQQALGQGPEFLTYFQNEAQLDKSGLPSDRFFAERPEGSVSTLKIQRTQQEDSAVYLCASSVDISYEQYFGPGTRLTVT.

V is TRBV9 and J is TRBJ2-7, with D possibly matching TRBD2 (7 bases). The V end was cut by 0 bases, the J end by 5 bases, with 15 bases between. The CDR3 covers 15 residues. Per germline, CDR1 SGDLS and CDR2 YYNGEE. This CDR3 is CASSVGGARENEQYF. CDR3 DNA: TGTGCCAGCAGCGTAGGGGGGGCGCGGGAGAACGAGCAGTACTTC.

The CDR3 spells CASSALGGGPGKLFF. The CDR3 nucleotides are TGTGCCAGCAGCGCCTTAGGGGGCGGGCCGGGGAAACTGTTTTTT. The rearrangement links TRBV9 to TRBJ1-4; TRBD1 aligns across 7 bases. J gave up 11 bases and V 3 bases, and 13 bases lay outside the gene matches. This CDR3 comprises 15 residues. Germline V gene data show CDR1 as SGDLS and CDR2 as YYNGEE.

The chain links TRBV11-2 to TRBJ2-5, with D tentatively TRBD1 (6 bases). There are 13 residues in the CDR3. Germline V gene sequence: CDR1 SGHAT, CDR2 FQNNGV. Deletions cut 4 bases from V and 1 base from J, with 7 bases between. CDR3: CASSWGPQETQYF. CDR3 bases: TGTGCCAGCAGCTGGGGGCCCCAAGAGACCCAGTACTTC.

The genes are TRBV11-1 and TRBJ2-7; D possibly corresponds to TRBD2 (6 bases). The CDR3 consists of 15 residues. The germline CDR1 and CDR2 sequences are SGHAT and FQDESV (reference sequence). The V and J ends lost 3 bases and 3 bases respectively, with 15 bases between them. The CDR3, as DNA: TGTGCCAGCAGCTTTGGGACTTTCGGTATCTACGAGCAGTACTTC. Protein sequence: CASSFGTFGIYEQYF.

The V gene is TRBV5-6, the J gene TRBJ1-5; TRBD1 is a possible D gene (5 bases). Germline CDR1 reads SGHDT; CDR2 reads YYEEEE. The CDR3 totals 15 residues. The ends were cut back, 1 base at V and 6 bases at J, with 14 bases in the middle. The CDR3, as DNA: TGTGCCAGCAGCTTGATGCAGGGTAGGATTCAGCCCCAGCATTTT. Residues: CASSLMQGRIQPQHF.

The sample holds many counts of this clone. The chain recombines TRBV6-6 with TRBJ2-5; 9 bases line up with TRBD1. Trimming took 8 bases from V and 4 from J; bases not matched to a gene: 5. The germline V gene encodes CDR1 MNHNY and CDR2 SVGAGI (reference sequence). This CDR3 has 13 amino acids. The CDR3: CASWGTGLETQYF. CDR3 sequence (DNA): TGTGCCAGCTGGGGGACAGGGTTAGAGACCCAGTACTTC.

The J gene is TRBJ1-1, the V gene TRBV28; D possibly corresponds to TRBD1 (5 bases). The length of the CDR3 is 16 residues. The germline V gene encodes CDR1 MDHEN and CDR2 SYDVKM. Deletions cut 6 bases from V and 2 bases from J, with 19 bases between. CDR3 sequence reads: CASSLASIRDNTEAFF. The CDR3 nucleotides read TGTGCCAGCAGCCTAGCGTCGATCAGGGATAACACTGAAGCTTTCTTT.

The chain couples TRBV6-1 to TRBJ1-2, with 7 bases matching TRBD1. With 0 bases clipped from V and 5 bases from J, the junction kept 3 bases outside the gene matches. The CDR3 has 14 residues. The germline V gene encodes CDR1 MNHNS and CDR2 SASEGT. The CDR3 bases are TGTGCCAGCAGTGAAGCGGGACAGAGTTATGGCTACACCTTC. Its translation: CASSEAGQSYGYTF.

This rearrangement joins TRBV28 to TRBJ1-2; 7 bases align to TRBD1. There are 15 residues in the CDR3. Unmatched junction bases numbered 6, after V lost 0 bases and J lost 5 bases. The germline V gene encodes CDR1 MDHEN and CDR2 SYDVKM. CDR3 loop: CASSLWEGAIYGYTF. DNA for the CDR3: TGTGCCAGCAGTTTATGGGAGGGGGCGATTTATGGCTACACCTTC.

The chain links TRBV27 to TRBJ1-6; D perhaps matches TRBD1 (5 bases). This CDR3 is built from 13 residues. Germline values: CDR1 MNHEY, CDR2 SMNVEV (reference sequence). Trimming pared 3 bases from V and 7 bases from J, leaving 7 bases between. The CDR3 sequence: CASSLGPNSPLHF. CDR3 nucleotides: TGTGCCAGCAGTTTGGGGCCAAATTCACCCCTCCACTTT.

J is TRBJ1-3 and V is TRBV10-2; D is ambiguous. The germline V gene encodes CDR1 WSHSY and CDR2 SAAADI. The CDR3 loop spans 13 amino acids. Trimming took 11 bases from V and 0 from J, leaving 11 bases between them. The CDR3 nucleotides are TGCGCCGCGGGGAACAGCTCTGGAAACACCATATATTTT. This translates into CAAGNSSGNTIYF.

This clone was found once. DNA of the CDR3: TGTGCCAGCAGCCCAGGGGACGGGCGCAATCAGCCCCAGCATTTT. Its protein is CASSPGDGRNQPQHF. The chain couples TRBV5-6 to TRBJ1-5, with D perhaps matching TRBD1 (6 bases). Germline CDR1 and CDR2: SGHDT and YYEEEE. V dropped 4 bases and J dropped 2 bases, with 13 bases sitting between them. The CDR3 extends over 15 amino acids.

V is TRBV30 and J is TRBJ2-2, with 13 bases matching TRBD2. V was clipped by 3 bases and J by 0 bases; unmatched bases: 1. Germline V CDR1 and CDR2: GTSNPN, SVGIG (reference sequence). The CDR3 sequence is 16 residues long. The CDR3 protein is CAWRGLAGSNTGELFF. The CDR3 DNA is TGTGCCTGGAGGGGACTAGCGGGATCGAACACCGGGGAGCTGTTTTTT. Drawing the rest from reference TRBV30 and TRBJ2-2, the complete variable domain is SQTIHQWPATLVQPVGSPLSLECTVEGTSNPNLYWYRQAAGRGLQLLFYSVGIGQISSEVPQNLSASRPQDRQFILSSKKLLLSDSGFYLCAWRGLAGSNTGELFFGEGSRLTVL.